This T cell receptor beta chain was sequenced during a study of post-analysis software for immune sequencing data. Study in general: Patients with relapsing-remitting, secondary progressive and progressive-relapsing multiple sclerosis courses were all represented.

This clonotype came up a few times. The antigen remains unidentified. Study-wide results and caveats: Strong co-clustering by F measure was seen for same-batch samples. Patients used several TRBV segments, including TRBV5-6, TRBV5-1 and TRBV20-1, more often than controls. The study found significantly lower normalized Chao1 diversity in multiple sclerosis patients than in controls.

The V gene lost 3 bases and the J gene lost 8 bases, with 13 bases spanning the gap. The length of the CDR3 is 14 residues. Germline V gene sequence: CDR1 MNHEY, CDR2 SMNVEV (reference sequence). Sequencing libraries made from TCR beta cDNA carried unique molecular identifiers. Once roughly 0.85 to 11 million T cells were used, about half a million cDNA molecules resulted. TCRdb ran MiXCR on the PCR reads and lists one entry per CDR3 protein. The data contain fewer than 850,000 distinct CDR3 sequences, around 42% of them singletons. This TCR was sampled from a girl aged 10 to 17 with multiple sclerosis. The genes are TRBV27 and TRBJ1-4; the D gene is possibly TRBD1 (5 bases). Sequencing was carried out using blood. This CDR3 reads CASSLGGHLEKLFF. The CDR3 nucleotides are TGTGCCAGCAGTTTGGGAGGACATTTGGAAAAACTGTTTTTT.